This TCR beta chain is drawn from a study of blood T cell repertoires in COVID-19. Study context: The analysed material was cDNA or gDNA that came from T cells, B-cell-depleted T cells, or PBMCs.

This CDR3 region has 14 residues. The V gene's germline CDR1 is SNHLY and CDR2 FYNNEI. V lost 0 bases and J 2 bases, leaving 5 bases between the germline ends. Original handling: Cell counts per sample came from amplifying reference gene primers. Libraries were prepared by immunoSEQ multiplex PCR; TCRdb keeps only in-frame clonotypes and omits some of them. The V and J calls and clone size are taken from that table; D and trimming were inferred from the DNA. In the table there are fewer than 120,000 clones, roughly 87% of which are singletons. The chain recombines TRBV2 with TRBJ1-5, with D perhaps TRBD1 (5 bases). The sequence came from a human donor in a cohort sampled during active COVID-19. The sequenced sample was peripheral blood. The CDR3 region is CASSEARGNQPQHF. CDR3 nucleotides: TGTGCCAGCAGTGAAGCCAGGGGCAATCAGCCCCAGCATTTT.